Listed here are 32 T cell receptor beta chains from one sample, sequenced in a study of early T cells in non-severe SARS-CoV-2 infection. TCRdb re-derived calls from the 5' RACE reads in MiXCR, one entry per CDR3 protein. The sample carries about 100,000 distinct CDR3 sequences, around 10% recorded once. The sample taken for sequencing was whole blood. Receptors were obtained from an adult who was a healthcare worker with PCR-confirmed SARS-CoV-2 infection or an uninfected control (not recorded which).

This clonotype was seen a handful of times. V and J are TRBV10-1 and TRBJ2-2, with D uncertain. From germline, CDR1 is WNHNN and CDR2 SYGVQD (reference sequence). The CDR3 has 12 residues. V dropped 4 bases and J dropped 5 bases, with 5 bases sitting between them. The CDR3, as DNA: TGCGCCAGCAGTGTGGGGACCGGGGAGCTGTTTTTT. Its translation: CASSVGTGELFF.

This clonotype was seen a handful of times. The chain recombines TRBV7-2 with TRBJ1-6, with D maybe TRBD1 (6 bases). CDR1 and CDR2 (germline): SGHTA, FQGNSA. Trimming left V 5 bases short and J 1 base short, with 12 bases between. The CDR3 is 16 residues long. The CDR3 is CASSRLTGSYNSPLHF. CDR3 sequence (DNA): TGTGCCAGCAGCCGTTTGACAGGATCCTATAATTCACCCCTCCACTTT.

In this sample, this clonotype turned up many times. The chain combines TRBV6-2 or TRBV6-3 with TRBJ1-1; D call uncertain. This CDR3 region has 14 residues. Trimming took off 0 bases at V and 3 bases at J, with 8 bases between the two ends. CDR1 is MNHEY and CDR2 is SVGEGT in the germline V gene. DNA of the CDR3: TGTGCCAGCAGTTACTCCTATGGGGACACTGAAGCTTTCTTT. Amino acids: CASSYSYGDTEAFF.

This clonotype was observed a handful of times. The CDR3 is CSVGGNEKLFF. Written as DNA, the CDR3 is TGCAGCGTTGGGGGGAACGAAAAACTGTTTTTT. This rearrangement joins TRBV29-1 to TRBJ1-4; possible D gene TRBD1, 5 bases. The germline V and J ends were trimmed by 4 bases and 8 bases, with 8 bases remaining between them. CDR1 is SQVTM, CDR2 ANQGSEA, per germline. This CDR3 contains 11 residues.

Only a few counts were recorded for this clonotype. V gene TRBV6-2 or TRBV6-3 combines with J gene TRBJ2-1; D perhaps matches TRBD2 (5 bases). The CDR3 spans 15 residues. Deletions cut 8 bases from V and 6 bases from J, with 20 bases between. The germline CDR1 and CDR2 sequences are MNHEY and SVGEGT. The chain's CDR3 is CASSSRGVEVNEQFF. The CDR3 bases are TGTGCCAGCTCCTCCCGAGGAGTGGAGGTCAATGAGCAGTTCTTC.

This clonotype was counted only a few times. V is TRBV28 and J is TRBJ2-5; TRBD1 matches 9 bases. CDR3 size: 16 residues. The trim removed 7 bases at V and 4 bases at J, leaving 13 bases unmatched. Looked up from germline, CDR1 is MDHEN and CDR2 is SYDVKM. CDR3 residues: CASNSGQGFLGETQYF. CDR3 DNA: TGTGCCAGCAATTCGGGACAGGGATTTTTGGGAGAGACCCAGTACTTC.

The chain combines TRBV4-1 with TRBJ1-5, with a weak D call TRBD1 (6 bases). There are 13 residues in the CDR3. Germline assignment: CDR1 MGHRA and CDR2 YSYEKL. V shed 4 bases and J shed 6 bases, with 10 bases lying between them. The CDR3 is CASSRGGGQPQHF. The CDR3 DNA reads TGCGCCAGCAGCCGCGGGGGCGGTCAGCCCCAGCATTTT.

The V call is TRBV5-1, the J call TRBJ2-3, with no clear D. Trimming cost V 5 bases and J 0 bases, with 13 bases left between them. Germline V gene sequence: CDR1 SGHRS, CDR2 YFSETQ. This CDR3 region has 15 residues. The CDR3 DNA reads TGCGCCAGCAGTCCAATCATTGCTAGCACAGATACGCAGTATTTT. Translating it yields CASSPIIASTDTQYF.

This clonotype has at least ten counts. The chain recombines TRBV20-1 with TRBJ1-6; TRBD1 is a possible D gene (6 bases). The CDR3 has 16 amino acids. Germline CDR1 and CDR2: DFQATT and SNEGSKA (reference sequence). V lost 0 bases and J 1 base, leaving 10 bases between the germline ends. CDR3 loop: CSARDPRGSYNSPLHF. The CDR3 DNA follows: TGCAGTGCTAGAGATCCCAGGGGTTCCTATAATTCACCCCTCCACTTT.

This clonotype occurred a few times. The V gene is TRBV11-2, the J gene TRBJ2-3, with TRBD2 as a possible D gene (5 bases). The CDR3 runs 11 residues. The V end lost 6 bases, the J end lost 6 bases, and 7 bases lay between the germline ends. Per germline, CDR1 SGHAT and CDR2 FQNNGV. The CDR3 reads CASRGEDTQYF. Written as DNA, the CDR3 is TGTGCCAGCAGGGGAGAGGATACGCAGTATTTT.

There are many counts of this clonotype. CDR3 residues: CASSPLKRTDEAFF. DNA of the CDR3: TGTGCCAGCAGCCCTCTTAAGAGGACGGATGAAGCTTTCTTT. This rearrangement joins TRBV7-9 to TRBJ1-1; D call uncertain. Germline CDR1 reads SEHNR; CDR2 reads FQNEAQ (reference sequence). This CDR3 region has 14 residues. V gave up 5 bases and J gave up 7 bases, with 17 bases separating them. The full variable domain, with the rest looked up from reference TRBV7-9 and TRBJ1-1, is DTGVSQNPRHKITKRGQNVTFRCDPISEHNRLYWYRQTLGQGPEFLTYFQNEAQLEKSRLLSDRFSAERPKGSFSTLEIQRTEQGDSAMYLCASSPLKRTDEAFFGQGTRLTVV.

The chain employs TRBV2 and TRBJ2-7; D is perhaps TRBD1 (5 bases). The CDR3 spans 11 residues. The ends were cut back, 8 bases at V and 5 bases at J, with 10 bases in the middle. Germline loops: CDR1 SNHLY, CDR2 FYNNEI. CDR3 bases: TGTGCCAGCGCAGGGTTCGACGAGCAGTACTTC. It specifies CASAGFDEQYF.

This clonotype occurred a few times. V usage is TRBV11-2 and J usage is TRBJ2-3; tentatively, D is TRBD1 or TRBD2 (5 bases each). The CDR3 extends over 18 amino acids. V lost 4 bases and J lost 4, with 24 bases in between. Germline CDR1 and CDR2: SGHAT and FQNNGV. As DNA, the CDR3 is TGTGCCAGCAGCTATATCTTAGGGGCCCCGGGGTCAGCAGATACGCAGTATTTT. Encoded protein: CASSYILGAPGSADTQYF.

The table lists this clonotype with many counts. The CDR3 bases are TGCAGTGCTAGCGCCCCGGGACTGGATACGGGTGAGCAGTTCTTC. Amino acid sequence: CSASAPGLDTGEQFF. The rearrangement joins TRBV20-1 to TRBJ2-1, with D possibly TRBD2 on 6 matching bases. This CDR3 spans 15 amino acids. V lost 3 bases and J lost 9, with 21 bases in between. The germline V gene encodes CDR1 DFQATT and CDR2 SNEGSKA (reference sequence).

This clonotype showed up many times. The CDR3 DNA sequence: TGTGCCAGCAGTCCTCTCGACAGGGGATTTATCAATGAGCAGTTCTTC. As protein: CASSPLDRGFINEQFF. The chain employs TRBV28 and TRBJ2-1; the match to TRBD1 covers 8 bases. Germline lookup yields CDR1 MDHEN and CDR2 SYDVKM. There are 16 residues in the CDR3. Trimming removed 5 bases from V and 6 bases from J; junction bases left unmatched: 12.

This clonotype has a count of ten or more. The chain joins TRBV7-2 to TRBJ2-1; no reliable D call. CDR3 length equals 13 residues. V lost 5 bases to trimming and J lost 5 bases, with 10 bases between them. Germline CDR1 SGHTA, CDR2 FQGNSA. As DNA, the CDR3 is TGTGCCAGCAGCCCTACCCCGGACAATGAGCAGTTCTTC. Translation: CASSPTPDNEQFF.

The chain combines TRBV20-1 with TRBJ2-7; D may be TRBD2 (6 bases). Trimming shortened V by 6 bases and J by 4 bases, and 13 bases separated the two germline ends. The CDR3 has 12 amino acids. CDR1 DFQATT and CDR2 SNEGSKA come from the germline V gene (reference sequence). The CDR3 reads CSAPGLIYEQYF. The CDR3 region has the DNA TGCAGTGCGCCGGGACTCATATACGAGCAGTACTTC.

The genes are TRBV20-1 and TRBJ2-4; D is ambiguous. Trimming took 3 bases from V and 7 from J, leaving 10 bases between them. The CDR3 is 12 amino acids. The germline gives CDR1 DFQATT, CDR2 SNEGSKA (reference sequence). The DNA for the CDR3 is TGCAGTGCTAGTTCCCAGGTCAACATTCAGTACTTC. It translates to CSASSQVNIQYF.

This clonotype was counted at least ten times. V is TRBV2 and J is TRBJ1-6; no firm D call. The CDR3 has 15 amino acids. CDR1 SNHLY and CDR2 FYNNEI come from the germline V gene. The V and J ends lost 1 base and 7 bases respectively, with 11 bases between them. CDR3 residues: CASSEEHGKNSPLHF. The CDR3 DNA reads as TGTGCCAGCAGTGAAGAACACGGGAAGAATTCACCCCTCCACTTT.

This clonotype came up a few times. The chain has TRBV18 and TRBJ1-2; TRBD1 agrees at 11 bases. CDR3 length: 14 residues. Trimming took 3 bases from V and 8 from J; bases not matched to a gene: 5. CDR1 is KGHSH and CDR2 is LQKENI in the germline V gene. CDR3 sequence reads: CASSPWDRGDGYTF. Written as DNA, the CDR3 is TGTGCCAGCTCACCCTGGGACAGGGGGGACGGCTACACCTTC.

In this sample, this clonotype turned up a few times. The CDR3 spells CASSPDNEAFF. The CDR3, as DNA: TGTGCCAGCAGCCCAGATAATGAAGCTTTCTTT. The chain links TRBV6-1 to TRBJ1-1; D remains unclear. The CDR3 consists of 11 residues. Trimming shortened V by 6 bases and J by 7 bases, and 9 bases separated the two germline ends. Germline V lookup: CDR1 MNHNS, CDR2 SASEGT.

This clonotype occurred many times. The chain employs TRBV6-5 and TRBJ2-2, with 10 bases that match TRBD1. This CDR3 is 16 amino acids long. Germline V gene lookup returns CDR1 MNHEY and CDR2 SVGAGI. Germline trimming cut 6 bases from V and 3 bases from J; bases unmatched to any gene: 7. The CDR3 sequence: CASSPDGTGDTGELFF. The CDR3 DNA reads TGTGCCAGCAGCCCCGACGGGACAGGGGACACCGGGGAGCTGTTTTTT.

Many counts were recorded for this clonotype. The gene calls are TRBV28 and TRBJ1-2; D gene ambiguous. Germline-derived CDR1 and CDR2 are MDHEN and SYDVKM. The CDR3 is 16 amino acids. Trimming removed 5 bases at V and 10 bases at J, with 26 bases between. CDR3 region: CASSPPIIHWESYYTF. DNA for the CDR3: TGTGCCAGCAGTCCACCCATTATCCACTGGGAGTCTTACTACACCTTC.

In this sample, this clonotype turned up many times. The chain recombines TRBV15 with TRBJ2-1; no firm D call. Germline CDR1 is LNHNV and CDR2 is YYDKDF (reference sequence). This CDR3 is built from 8 residues. V was clipped by 7 bases and J by 11 bases, with 3 bases between them. CDR3 in amino acids: CATIKQFF. The CDR3 DNA is TGTGCCACCATCAAGCAGTTCTTC.

The chain is built from TRBV5-1 and TRBJ2-3; D assignment may be TRBD1 or TRBD2 (5 bases each). Germline V gene data show CDR1 as SGHRS and CDR2 as YFSETQ. The CDR3 has 12 residues. The germline V and J ends were trimmed by 4 bases and 6 bases, with 9 bases remaining between them. This CDR3 is CASSPGADTQYF. As DNA, the CDR3 is TGCGCCAGCAGCCCCGGGGCGGATACGCAGTATTTT.

In this sample, this clonotype turned up many times. As DNA, the CDR3 is TGCGCCAGCAGCAGGAACAGCCCTAGCCAGAACACTGAAGCTTTCTTT. Translation gives CASSRNSPSQNTEAFF. The gene calls are TRBV5-1 and TRBJ1-1, with D unresolved. The V gene lost 4 bases and the J gene lost 1 base, with 17 bases spanning the gap. CDR3 length: 16 residues. Germline V CDR1 and CDR2: SGHRS, YFSETQ.

In this sample, this clonotype turned up a few times. V gene TRBV12-3 or TRBV12-4 combines with J gene TRBJ1-5, with D tentatively TRBD1 (5 bases). With 2 bases removed from V and 9 bases from J, the gap between germline ends came to 14 bases. The CDR3 is 14 amino acids. The CDR3 protein is CASSLRQGSRPQHF. In DNA, the CDR3 is TGTGCCAGCAGTTTAAGGCAGGGAAGTCGGCCCCAGCATTTT.

This clonotype was seen once. The junction differs from germline at one of its ends, possibly a read error. This rearrangement joins TRBV12-3 or TRBV12-4 to TRBJ2-7; D uncertain. The CDR3 covers 11 residues. The CDR3 region is CVSSAGREQYF. Here the CDR3 DNA reads TGTGTCAGCAGCGCCGGTCGCGAGCAGTACTTC.

This clonotype was detected only a few times. The gene calls are TRBV12-3 or TRBV12-4 and TRBJ1-1; 9 bases fit TRBD1. This CDR3 contains 15 residues. Trimming cost V 2 bases and J 3 bases; bases outside gene matches: 4. Here the CDR3 DNA reads TGTGCCAGCAGTTTAACAGGGGGCAGGTACACTGAAGCTTTCTTT. Its translation is CASSLTGGRYTEAFF.

V and J are TRBV3-1 and TRBJ2-5; D is undetermined. V was clipped by 2 bases and J by 3 bases, with 4 bases between them. Germline assignment: CDR1 LGHDT and CDR2 YNNKEL (reference sequence). This CDR3 spans 12 amino acids. The CDR3 protein is CASSQPKETQYF. In DNA form, the CDR3 reads TGTGCCAGCAGCCAACCCAAAGAGACCCAGTACTTC.

This clonotype has at least ten counts. The rearrangement joins TRBV20-1 to TRBJ1-2; D might be TRBD1 (6 bases). This CDR3 has 12 amino acids. V was pared by 3 bases and J by 2 bases, with 7 bases between. CDR1 is DFQATT and CDR2 is SNEGSKA in the germline V gene (reference sequence). In DNA form, the CDR3 reads TGCAGTGCTAGGCAGGGGAACTATGGCTACACCTTC. This translates into CSARQGNYGYTF.

Turning to this clonotype: Possible read error: a much larger clone is one base away. The chain combines TRBV18 with TRBJ2-1; 12 bases align to TRBD2. The germline gives CDR1 KGHSH, CDR2 LQKENI. The J segment lost 9 bases and the V segment lost 6 bases, leaving 6 bases of the junction unmatched. The CDR3 spans 14 residues. The CDR3 DNA reads TGTGCCAGCTCCCCGACTAGCGGGAGTCCTGAGCAGTTCTTC. Residues: CASSPTSGSPEQFF. Full variable domain (rest looked up from reference TRBV18 and TRBJ2-1): NAGVMQNPRHLVRRRGQEARLRCSPMKGHSHVYWYRQLPEEGLKFMVYLQKENIIDESGMPKERFSAEFPKEGPSILRIQQVVRGDSAAYFCASSPTSGSPEQFFGPGTRLTVL.